The rows below give T cell receptor beta chains drawn from one sample of a study of Graves' ophthalmopathy and Graves' hyperthyroidism. TCRdb ran MiXCR on the multiplex PCR reads and lists one entry per CDR3 protein. The sample shows 400,000 or so distinct CDR3 sequences, 15% of them seen only once. The specimen was peripheral blood. The receptors derive from a woman between 18 and 30 years old with stable Graves' hyperthyroidism. Both conserved end residues are part of each CDR3. A D gene is named only where the DNA matches it firmly. Clone size is not always given. Where it is, it says once, few, many or a class for expanded clones.

V: TRBV3-1; D: TRBD1; size: NA; J: TRBJ1-1; DNA: TGTGCCAGCAGCCGATGGGACAGCTCCACTGAAGCTTTCTTT; CDR3: CASSRWDSSTEAFF
V: TRBV13; D: NA; size: NA; J: TRBJ1-1; DNA: TGTGCCAGCAGCATTGAGACAGATATGAACACTGAAGCTTTCTTT; CDR3: CASSIETDMNTEAFF
V: TRBV5-5; D: NA; size: many; J: TRBJ1-1; DNA: TGTGCCAGCAGCTTGGACGTGAACACTGAAGCTTTCTTT; CDR3: CASSLDVNTEAFF
V: TRBV12-3/TRBV12-4; D: NA; size: NA; J: TRBJ2-5; DNA: TGTGCCAGCAGCGCACCGGGACTGCAAGAGACCCAGTACTTC; CDR3: CASSAPGLQETQYF
V: TRBV20-1; D: TRBD2; size: many; J: TRBJ2-7; DNA: TGCAGTGCTAGAGAGAGGACTAGTAGCTACGAGCAGTACTTC; CDR3: CSARERTSSYEQYF
V: TRBV6-1; D: NA; size: many; J: TRBJ2-2; DNA: TGTGCCAGCTCCCCTCTGGGGCAGGGGGGAACCGGGGAGCCGTTTTTT; CDR3: CASSPLGQGGTGEPFF
V: TRBV20-1; D: NA; size: NA; J: TRBJ2-2; DNA: TGCAGTGCTGGCGCGGATACCACCGGGGAGCTGTTTTTT; CDR3: CSAGADTTGELFF
V: TRBV19; D: NA; size: many; J: TRBJ2-5; DNA: TGTGCCAGTAGTACGTGGGGACAACGAGAGACCCAGTACTTC; CDR3: CASSTWGQRETQYF
V: TRBV7-8; D: NA; size: many; J: TRBJ1-2; DNA: TGTGCCAGGACCAGTAACTATGGCTACACCTTC; CDR3: CARTSNYGYTF
V: TRBV12-3/TRBV12-4; D: NA; size: many; J: TRBJ2-4; DNA: TGTGCCAGCAGTTTTGGGACGAGGAGGAACATTAAGTACTTC; CDR3: CASSFGTRRNIKYF
V: TRBV5-1; D: TRBD1; size: NA; J: TRBJ1-2; DNA: TGCGCCAGCAGCTTGGTGGGACAGGGATCATCTAACTATGGCTACACCTTC; CDR3: CASSLVGQGSSNYGYTF
V: TRBV24-1; D: NA; size: many; J: TRBJ1-1; DNA: TGTGCCACCAGTGAACCAGGAGTGAACACTGAAGCTTTCTTT; CDR3: CATSEPGVNTEAFF
V: TRBV27; D: TRBD1; size: many; J: TRBJ2-7; DNA: TGTGCCAGCAGTTTCGCCGGGACAGGGCGACTTGACGAGCAGTACTTC; CDR3: CASSFAGTGRLDEQYF
V: TRBV7-2; D: TRBD1; size: many; J: TRBJ1-6; DNA: TGTGCCAGCAGCATCACAGGGGACGCCTATAATTCACCCCTCCACTTT; CDR3: CASSITGDAYNSPLHF
V: TRBV7-2; D: NA; size: many; J: TRBJ1-2; DNA: TGTGCCAGCAGCTCAGATGGCTACACCTTC; CDR3: CASSSDGYTF
V: TRBV4-1; D: NA; size: many; J: TRBJ2-7; DNA: TGCGCCAGCAGCCGATCACGACACTACGAGCAGTACTTC; CDR3: CASSRSRHYEQYF
V: TRBV24-1; D: NA; size: few; J: TRBJ2-5; DNA: TGTGCCACCAGTGATTTGACGAGCAGGGCCCAAGAGACCCAGTACTTC; CDR3: CATSDLTSRAQETQYF
V: TRBV6-5; D: NA; size: many; J: TRBJ1-1; DNA: TGTGCCAGCAGTTCCGGGGTCAGCAAAGCTTTCTTT; CDR3: CASSSGVSKAFF
V: TRBV13; D: NA; size: NA; J: TRBJ1-1; DNA: TGTGCCAGCAGTTACTCCGGAGGAATAGGCACTGAAGCTTTCTTT; CDR3: CASSYSGGIGTEAFF
V: TRBV4-1; D: NA; size: many; J: TRBJ2-2; DNA: TGCGCCAGCAGCCAATTTTATGCGAACACCGGGGAGCTGTTTTTT; CDR3: CASSQFYANTGELFF
V: TRBV12-3/TRBV12-4; D: NA; size: many; J: TRBJ1-6; DNA: TGTGCCAGCAGTTTAACCACGGACTCACCCCTCCACTTT; CDR3: CASSLTTDSPLHF
V: TRBV27; D: NA; size: many; J: TRBJ1-2; DNA: TGTGCCAGCACTTCGCTCGAACAGGGACAAGGCTACACCTTC; CDR3: CASTSLEQGQGYTF